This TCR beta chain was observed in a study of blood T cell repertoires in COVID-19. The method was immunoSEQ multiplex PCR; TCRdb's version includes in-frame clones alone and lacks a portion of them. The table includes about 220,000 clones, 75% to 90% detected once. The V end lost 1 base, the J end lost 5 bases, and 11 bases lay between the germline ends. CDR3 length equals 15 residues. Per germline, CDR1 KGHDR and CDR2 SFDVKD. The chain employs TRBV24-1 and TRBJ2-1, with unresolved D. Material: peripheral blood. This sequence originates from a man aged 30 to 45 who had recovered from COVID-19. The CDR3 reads CATSDLQLSHNEQFF. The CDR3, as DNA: TGTGCCACCAGTGATTTACAGTTGTCCCACAATGAGCAGTTCTTC.